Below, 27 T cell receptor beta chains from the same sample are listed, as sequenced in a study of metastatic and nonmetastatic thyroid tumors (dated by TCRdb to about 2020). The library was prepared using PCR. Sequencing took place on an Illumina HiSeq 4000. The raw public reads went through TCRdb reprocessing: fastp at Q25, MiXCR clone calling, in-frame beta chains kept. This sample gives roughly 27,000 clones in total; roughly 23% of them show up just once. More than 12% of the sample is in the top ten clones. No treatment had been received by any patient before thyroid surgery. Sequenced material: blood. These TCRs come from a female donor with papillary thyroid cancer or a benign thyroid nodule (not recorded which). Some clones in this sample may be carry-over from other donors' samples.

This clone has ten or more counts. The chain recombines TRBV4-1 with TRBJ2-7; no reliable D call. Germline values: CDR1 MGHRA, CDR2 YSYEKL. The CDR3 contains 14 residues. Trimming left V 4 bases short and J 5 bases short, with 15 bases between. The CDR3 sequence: CASSPSQGKDEQYF. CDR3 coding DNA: TGCGCCAGCAGCCCAAGCCAAGGAAAGGACGAGCAGTACTTC.

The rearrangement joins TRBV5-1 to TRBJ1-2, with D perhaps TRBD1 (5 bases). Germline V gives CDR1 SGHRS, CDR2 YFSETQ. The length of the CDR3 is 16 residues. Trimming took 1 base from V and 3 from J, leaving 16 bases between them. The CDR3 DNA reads TGCGCCAGCAGCTTGATACCGGTACAGGAGGACTATGGCTACACCTTC. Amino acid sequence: CASSLIPVQEDYGYTF.

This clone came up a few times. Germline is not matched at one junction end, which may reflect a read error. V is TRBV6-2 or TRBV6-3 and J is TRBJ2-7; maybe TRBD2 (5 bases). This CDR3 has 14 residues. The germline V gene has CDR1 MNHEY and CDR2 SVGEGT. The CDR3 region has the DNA TGTGACAGCAGTTCCGGGATAGGGTTTGGAGAGCAGTACTTC. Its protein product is CDSSSGIGFGEQYF.

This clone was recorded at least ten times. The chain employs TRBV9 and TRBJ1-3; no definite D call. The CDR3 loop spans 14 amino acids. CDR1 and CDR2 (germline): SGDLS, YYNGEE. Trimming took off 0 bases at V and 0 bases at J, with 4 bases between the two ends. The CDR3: CASSVVDSGNTIYF. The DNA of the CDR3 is TGTGCCAGCAGCGTAGTCGACTCTGGAAACACCATATATTTT.

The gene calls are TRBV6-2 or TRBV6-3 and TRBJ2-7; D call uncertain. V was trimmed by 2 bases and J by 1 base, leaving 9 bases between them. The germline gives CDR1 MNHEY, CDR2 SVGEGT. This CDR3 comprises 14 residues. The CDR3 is CASSYREESYEQYF. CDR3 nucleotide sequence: TGTGCCAGCAGTTACAGAGAGGAATCCTACGAGCAGTACTTC.

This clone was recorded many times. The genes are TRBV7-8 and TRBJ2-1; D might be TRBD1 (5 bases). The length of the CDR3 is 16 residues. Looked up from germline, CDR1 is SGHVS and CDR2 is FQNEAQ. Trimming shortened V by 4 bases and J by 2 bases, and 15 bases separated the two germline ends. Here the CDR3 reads CASSWSRTPTYNEQFF. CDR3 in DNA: TGTGCCAGCAGCTGGAGTCGGACACCCACCTACAATGAGCAGTTCTTC.

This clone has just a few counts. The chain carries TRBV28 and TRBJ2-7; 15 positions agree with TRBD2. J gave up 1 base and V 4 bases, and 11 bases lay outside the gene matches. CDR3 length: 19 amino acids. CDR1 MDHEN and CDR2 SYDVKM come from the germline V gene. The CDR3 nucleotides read TGTGCCAGCAGTTGGACAGCTACAGGACTAGCGGGAGGGTCCTACGAGCAGTACTTC. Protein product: CASSWTATGLAGGSYEQYF.

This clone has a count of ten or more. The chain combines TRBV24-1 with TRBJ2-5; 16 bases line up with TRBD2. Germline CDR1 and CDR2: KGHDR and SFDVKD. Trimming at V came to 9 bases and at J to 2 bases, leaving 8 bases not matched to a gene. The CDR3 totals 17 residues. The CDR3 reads CATRGTSGREGQETQYF. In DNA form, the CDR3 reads TGTGCCACCCGTGGGACTAGCGGGAGGGAGGGGCAAGAGACCCAGTACTTC.

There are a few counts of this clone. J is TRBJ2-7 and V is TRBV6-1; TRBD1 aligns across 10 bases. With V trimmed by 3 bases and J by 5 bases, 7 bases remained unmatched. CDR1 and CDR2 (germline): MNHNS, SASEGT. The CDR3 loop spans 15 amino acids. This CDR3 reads CASSELGTGANEQYF. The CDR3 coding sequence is TGTGCCAGCAGTGAGCTAGGGACAGGGGCAAACGAGCAGTACTTC.

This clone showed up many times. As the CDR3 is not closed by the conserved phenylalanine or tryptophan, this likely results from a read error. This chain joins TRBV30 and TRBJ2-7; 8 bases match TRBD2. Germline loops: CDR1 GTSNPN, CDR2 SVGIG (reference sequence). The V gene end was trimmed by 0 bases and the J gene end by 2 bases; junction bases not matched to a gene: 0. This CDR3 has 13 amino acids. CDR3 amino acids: CAWSVSGTYEQYL. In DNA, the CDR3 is TGTGCCTGGAGTGTTAGCGGGACCTACGAGCAGTACCTC.

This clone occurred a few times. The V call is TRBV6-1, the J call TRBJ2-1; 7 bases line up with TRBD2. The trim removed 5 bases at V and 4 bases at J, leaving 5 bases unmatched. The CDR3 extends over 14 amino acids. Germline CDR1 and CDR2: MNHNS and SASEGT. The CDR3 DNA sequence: TGTGCCAGCAGTAGAACAGCGGGGTACAATGAGCAGTTCTTC. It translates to CASSRTAGYNEQFF.

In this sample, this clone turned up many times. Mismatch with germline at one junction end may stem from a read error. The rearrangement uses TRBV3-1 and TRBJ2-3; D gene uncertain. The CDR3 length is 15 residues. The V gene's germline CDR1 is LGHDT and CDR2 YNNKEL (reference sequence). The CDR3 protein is CASSQDDKGTDTQYF. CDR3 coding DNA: TGTGCCAGCAGCCAAGATGACAAGGGCACGGATACGCAGTATTTT.

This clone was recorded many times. The CDR3 DNA reads TGTGCCAGCAGCCACCCGGGACAGGCCACCTACGAGCAGTACTTC. Its translation is CASSHPGQATYEQYF. The chain couples TRBV6-4 to TRBJ2-7; 8 nucleotides align to TRBD1. The J segment lost 2 bases and the V segment lost 6 bases, leaving 9 bases of the junction unmatched. Germline CDR1 MRHNA, CDR2 SNTAGT. The CDR3 contains 15 residues.

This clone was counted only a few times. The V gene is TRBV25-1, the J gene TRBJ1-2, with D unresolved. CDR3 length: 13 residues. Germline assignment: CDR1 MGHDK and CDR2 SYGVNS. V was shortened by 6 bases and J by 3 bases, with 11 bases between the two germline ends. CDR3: CASRWQMDYGYTF. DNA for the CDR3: TGTGCCAGCAGGTGGCAGATGGACTATGGCTACACCTTC.

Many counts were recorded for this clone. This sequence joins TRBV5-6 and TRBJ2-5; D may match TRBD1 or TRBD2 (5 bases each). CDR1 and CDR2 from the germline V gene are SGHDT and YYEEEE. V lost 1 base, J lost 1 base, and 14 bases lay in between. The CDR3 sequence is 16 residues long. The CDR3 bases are TGTGCCAGCAGCTTGAGGGACCCAATGGGCCAAGAGACCCAGTACTTC. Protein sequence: CASSLRDPMGQETQYF.

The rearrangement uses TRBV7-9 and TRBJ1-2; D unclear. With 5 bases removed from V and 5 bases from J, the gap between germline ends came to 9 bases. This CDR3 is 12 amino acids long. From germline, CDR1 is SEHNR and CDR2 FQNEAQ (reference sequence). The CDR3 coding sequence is TGTGCCAGCAGCCCGGTTGGGTATGGCTACACCTTC. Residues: CASSPVGYGYTF.

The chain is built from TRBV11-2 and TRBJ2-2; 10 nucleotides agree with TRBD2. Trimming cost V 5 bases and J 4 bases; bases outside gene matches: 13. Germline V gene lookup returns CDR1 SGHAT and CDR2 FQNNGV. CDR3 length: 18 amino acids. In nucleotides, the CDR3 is TGTGCCAGCAGCCCGGGGCGGACTAGCGGCTTTGTCACCGGGGAGCTGTTTTTT. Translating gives CASSPGRTSGFVTGELFF.

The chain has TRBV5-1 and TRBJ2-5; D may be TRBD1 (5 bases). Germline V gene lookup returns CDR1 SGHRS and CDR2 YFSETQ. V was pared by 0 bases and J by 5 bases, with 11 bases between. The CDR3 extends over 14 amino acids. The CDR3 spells CASSLEWGVETQYF. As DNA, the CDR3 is TGCGCCAGCAGCTTGGAGTGGGGCGTGGAGACCCAGTACTTC. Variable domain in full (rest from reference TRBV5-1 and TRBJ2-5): KAGVTQTPRYLIKTRGQQVTLSCSPISGHRSVSWYQQTPGQGLQFLFEYFSETQRNKGNFPGRFSGRQFSNSRSEMNVSTLELGDSALYLCASSLEWGVETQYFGPGTRLLVL.

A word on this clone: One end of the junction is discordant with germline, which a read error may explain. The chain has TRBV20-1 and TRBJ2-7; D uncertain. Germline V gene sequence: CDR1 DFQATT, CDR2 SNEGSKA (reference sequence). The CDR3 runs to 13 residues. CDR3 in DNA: TGCAGTTCTAGAGGTGCAGAGAACTACGAGCAGTACTTC. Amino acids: CSSRGAENYEQYF.

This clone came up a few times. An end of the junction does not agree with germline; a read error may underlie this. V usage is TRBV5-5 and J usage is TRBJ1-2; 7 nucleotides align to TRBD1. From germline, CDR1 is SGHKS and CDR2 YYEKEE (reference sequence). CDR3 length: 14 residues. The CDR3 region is CASSVDRANYGYAF. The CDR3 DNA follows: TGTGCCAGCAGCGTCGACAGGGCTAACTATGGCTACGCCTTC. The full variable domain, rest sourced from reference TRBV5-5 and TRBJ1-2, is DAGVTQSPTHLIKTRGQQVTLRCSPISGHKSVSWYQQVLGQGPQFIFQYYEKEERGRGNFPDRFSARQFPNYSSELNVNALLLGDSALYLCASSVDRANYGYAFGSGTRLTVV.

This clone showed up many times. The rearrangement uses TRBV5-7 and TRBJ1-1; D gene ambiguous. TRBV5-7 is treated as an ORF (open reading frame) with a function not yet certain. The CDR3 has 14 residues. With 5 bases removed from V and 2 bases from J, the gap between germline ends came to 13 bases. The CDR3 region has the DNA TGTGCCAGCAGTTATTTCGACTTTAACACTGAAGCTTTCTTT. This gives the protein CASSYFDFNTEAFF.

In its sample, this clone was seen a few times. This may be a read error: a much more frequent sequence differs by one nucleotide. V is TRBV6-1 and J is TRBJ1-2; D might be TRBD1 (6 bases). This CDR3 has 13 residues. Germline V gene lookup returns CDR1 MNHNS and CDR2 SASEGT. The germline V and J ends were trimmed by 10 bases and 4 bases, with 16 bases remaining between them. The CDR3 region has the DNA TGTGCCACTACCCTCGACAGGTGCTATGGCTACACCTTC. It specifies CATTLDRCYGYTF.

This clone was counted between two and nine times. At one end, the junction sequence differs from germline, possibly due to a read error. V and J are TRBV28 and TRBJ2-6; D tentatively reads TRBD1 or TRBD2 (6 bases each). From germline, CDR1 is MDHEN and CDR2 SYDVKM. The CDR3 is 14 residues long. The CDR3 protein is CASRGGSGSNVLTF. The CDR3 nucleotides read TGTGCCAGCAGGGGGGGCTCTGGGTCCAATGTCCTGACTTTC.

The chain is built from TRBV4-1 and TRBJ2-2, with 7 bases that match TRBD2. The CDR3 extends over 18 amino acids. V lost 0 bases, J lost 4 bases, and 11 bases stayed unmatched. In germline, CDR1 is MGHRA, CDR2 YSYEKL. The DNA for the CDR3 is TGCGCCAGCAGCCAAGATACCACCCAGCGGGACTTCACCGGGGAGCTGTTTTTT. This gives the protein CASSQDTTQRDFTGELFF.

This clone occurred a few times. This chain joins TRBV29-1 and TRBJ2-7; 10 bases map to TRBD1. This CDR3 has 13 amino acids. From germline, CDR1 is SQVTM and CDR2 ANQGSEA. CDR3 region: CRVTGQGMGEQYF. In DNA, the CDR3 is TGCAGAGTCACGGGACAGGGGATGGGAGAGCAGTACTTC.

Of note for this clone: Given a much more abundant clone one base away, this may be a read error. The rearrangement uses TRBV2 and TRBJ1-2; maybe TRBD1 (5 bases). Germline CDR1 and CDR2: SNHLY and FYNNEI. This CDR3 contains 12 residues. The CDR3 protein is CASSGGGVGHSF. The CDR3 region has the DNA TGTGCCAGCAGTGGGGGCGGAGTGGGTCACAGCTTC.

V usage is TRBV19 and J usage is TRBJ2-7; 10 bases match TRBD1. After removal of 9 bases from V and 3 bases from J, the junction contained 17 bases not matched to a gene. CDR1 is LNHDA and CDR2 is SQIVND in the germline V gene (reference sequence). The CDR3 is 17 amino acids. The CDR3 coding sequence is TGTGCCAGCAGCCAGGTATGGGACAGGGGAATAAGCTACGAGCAGTACTTC. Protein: CASSQVWDRGISYEQYF.